The clone carrying this TCR beta chain was observed a few times. What it binds is not known. In building TCR beta libraries, iRepertoire HTBI primers were used together with Arm-PCR of CDR3 regions. TCRdb processed the multiplex PCR reads anew with MiXCR; each CDR3 protein has one entry. The sample shows about 440,000 distinct CDR3 sequences, less than 20% of them seen only once. The record originates from a study of regulatory T cells in long-lasting Graves disease. About the research overall: Newly diagnosed Graves' patients took antithyroid drugs under 3 months.

Study-level findings and limits: Persistent patients shared some 2,900 public clonotypes among themselves. Newly diagnosed patients shared fewer, at approximately 970.

As to time point: newly diagnosed GD, antithyroid drugs for less than 3 months. PBMC-derived RNA was used for the TCR library. Roughly 9 milliliters of peripheral blood were taken and placed in EDTA tubes. Trimming left V 3 bases short and J 7 bases short, with 13 bases between. The CDR3 loop spans 14 amino acids. Germline loops: CDR1 SGHRS, CDR2 YFSETQ. The data were also submitted as part of a second study, on T cells in Graves' hyperthyroidism and ophthalmopathy.

This specimen was peripheral blood mononuclear cells (PBMCs), taken at new diagnosis, from a patient treated with antithyroid drugs. The chain links TRBV5-1 to TRBJ2-2, with a possible D match to TRBD1 (5 bases). This receptor was identified in a woman aged 30 to 39 with Graves disease. The CDR3 spells CASSSPGQGGELFF. CDR3 DNA sequence: TGCGCCAGCAGCTCCCCCGGCCAGGGCGGGGAGCTGTTTTTT.